What follows describes a single T cell receptor beta chain. This entry is derived from a study of blood T cell repertoires in COVID-19. V was trimmed by 4 bases and J by 9 bases, leaving 12 bases between them. Germline V gene data show CDR1 as SGHDT and CDR2 as YYEEEE. This CDR3 spans 12 amino acids. Authors' data handling: It was from reference gene primer amplification that nucleated cell counts were estimated. Measured with immunoSEQ multiplex PCR; TCRdb has only the in-frame clones, and not every one. Clone size and the V and J calls come from that table; the DNA yielded D and trimming. The sample shows 200,000 to 250,000 clones, approximately 86% of them seen only once.

The source material was peripheral blood. The receptor comes from a woman aged 30 to 39 who had recovered from COVID-19. V is TRBV5-6 and J is TRBJ2-3; no clear D gene. CDR3 DNA: TGTGCCAGCAGCGTCTCTAGTGGCACGCAGTATTTT. This encodes CASSVSSGTQYF. The full variable domain, completed using reference TRBV5-6 and TRBJ2-3, is DAGVTQSPTHLIKTRGQQVTLRCSPKSGHDTVSWYQQALGQGPQFIFQYYEEEERQRGNFPDRFSGHQFPNYSSELNVNALLLGDSALYLCASSVSSGTQYFGPGTRLTVL.